The 32 T cell receptor beta chains given below trace back to one sample, sequenced in a study of T cells in Graves' hyperthyroidism and ophthalmopathy. Amplification yielded TCR beta CDR3 regions, with RNA transcripts as the source. The HTBI primer set drove a first-round RT-PCR of the TCR CDR3. TCRdb redid the calling of the multiplex PCR reads with MiXCR, one entry per CDR3 protein. The sample lists approximately 640,000 distinct CDR3 sequences, around 16% seen once, with roughly a sixth in the top ten. The sequenced sample consisted of blood. Source of these receptors: a man in his forties or fifties with Graves' hyperthyroidism.

V and J are TRBV29-1 and TRBJ1-2; 8 nucleotides match TRBD1. The V gene end was trimmed by 4 bases and the J gene end by 4 bases; junction bases not matched to a gene: 11. This CDR3 comprises 15 residues. Germline V gene lookup returns CDR1 SQVTM and CDR2 ANQGSEA. Here the CDR3 reads CSVVGSGGVGYGYTF. The CDR3 DNA follows: TGCAGCGTTGTAGGGTCAGGGGGCGTTGGCTATGGCTACACCTTC.

This chain links TRBV24-1 with TRBJ2-2; D might be TRBD1 or TRBD2, each matching 5 bases. Deletions cut 4 bases from V and 5 bases from J, with 10 bases between. CDR3 length: 14 amino acids. The germline gives CDR1 KGHDR, CDR2 SFDVKD. CDR3 in amino acids: CATSEGDGTGELFF. As DNA, the CDR3 is TGTGCCACCAGTGAGGGGGACGGGACCGGGGAGCTGTTTTTT.

This clonotype has a count of ten or more. The rearrangement links TRBV28 to TRBJ1-5; TRBD1 matches 7 bases. Losses at the gene ends were 4 bases for V and 6 bases for J; bases not matched to a gene: 12. The CDR3 consists of 16 residues. The germline V gene has CDR1 MDHEN and CDR2 SYDVKM. This CDR3 reads CASSSPDRLSSQPQHF. CDR3 in DNA: TGTGCCAGCAGTTCCCCGGACAGGTTGTCATCTCAGCCCCAGCATTTT.

In its sample, this clonotype was seen many times. The gene calls are TRBV28 and TRBJ2-7; D may be TRBD1 or TRBD2 (5 bases each). Per the germline V gene, CDR1 is MDHEN and CDR2 is SYDVKM. The V gene lost 5 bases and the J gene lost 5 bases, with 13 bases spanning the gap. This CDR3 spans 13 amino acids. CDR3 nucleotide sequence: TGTGCCAGCAGTGTTGGTGGGGGAGACGAGCAGTACTTC. Encoded protein: CASSVGGGDEQYF.

J is TRBJ2-5 and V is TRBV10-3, with 9 bases that match TRBD1. V gave up 0 bases and J gave up 0 bases; unmatched junction bases: 2. This CDR3 has 16 amino acids. Germline CDR1 reads ENHRY; CDR2 reads SYGVKD. The CDR3 region has the DNA TGTGCCATCAGTGAGTCCGGACAGGGGTACCAAGAGACCCAGTACTTC. This translates into CAISESGQGYQETQYF.

This clonotype was observed many times. The CDR3, as DNA: TGTGCCAGCAGCCCTACCTGGGGCGGCTACGAGCAGTACTTC. Translated: CASSPTWGGYEQYF. J is TRBJ2-7 and V is TRBV7-2; maybe TRBD1 (5 bases). The CDR3 is 14 residues long. From germline, CDR1 is SGHTA and CDR2 FQGNSA. Trimming stripped 5 bases from V and 3 bases from J, with 14 bases between.

This clonotype was counted at least ten times. This rearrangement joins TRBV11-2 to TRBJ2-7; 7 bases match TRBD2. CDR1 SGHAT and CDR2 FQNNGV come from the germline V gene. This CDR3 has 17 amino acids. V lost 5 bases and J lost 3; bases outside the gene matches: 16. CDR3 DNA sequence: TGTGCCAGCAGCCGAGAGCGCCCAGGAGCGGGGCGCTACGAGCAGTACTTC. Encoded protein: CASSRERPGAGRYEQYF.

This clonotype has ten or more counts. V usage is TRBV18 and J usage is TRBJ1-4, with D tentatively TRBD1 (5 bases). V lost 6 bases and J 10 bases, leaving 24 bases between the germline ends. The length of the CDR3 is 16 residues. CDR1 KGHSH and CDR2 LQKENI come from the germline V gene. This chain's CDR3 is CASSGGRQGGRGKLFF. The CDR3 bases are TGTGCCAGCTCTGGCGGAAGGCAGGGAGGCCGCGGAAAACTGTTTTTT.

J is TRBJ1-5 and V is TRBV6-1; 9 bases align to TRBD1. This CDR3 contains 16 residues. CDR1 and CDR2 (germline): MNHNS, SASEGT. Trimming cost V 4 bases and J 2 bases; bases outside gene matches: 6. CDR3 sequence reads: CASSAQGAKGNQPQHF. CDR3 bases: TGTGCCAGCAGTGCACAGGGGGCAAAGGGCAATCAGCCCCAGCATTTT.

The genes are TRBV4-3 and TRBJ1-4; maybe TRBD1 (5 bases). The germline V gene has CDR1 LGHNA and CDR2 YSLEER. V shed 2 bases and J shed 2 bases, with 9 bases lying between them. CDR3 size: 15 residues. DNA of the CDR3: TGCGCCAGCAGCCAAAATTGGGGGACTAATGAAAAACTGTTTTTT. Its translation: CASSQNWGTNEKLFF.

The rearrangement joins TRBV18 to TRBJ2-3, with no clear D. Germline values: CDR1 KGHSH, CDR2 LQKENI. This CDR3 spans 14 amino acids. Trimming removed 5 bases from V and 3 bases from J, with 12 bases in between. CDR3 in amino acids: CASSEVRGTDTQYF. DNA for the CDR3: TGTGCCAGCTCAGAGGTTAGAGGAACAGATACGCAGTATTTT.

The V gene is TRBV7-2, the J gene TRBJ2-2; TRBD2 matches at 8 bases. CDR3 length equals 18 residues. The V gene's germline CDR1 is SGHTA and CDR2 FQGNSA. Trimming took 5 bases from V and 0 from J; bases not matched to a gene: 11. This CDR3 is CASSQLGLALANTGELFF. The CDR3 region has the DNA TGTGCCAGCAGCCAGCTTGGACTAGCTCTAGCGAACACCGGGGAGCTGTTTTTT.

This clonotype was counted between two and nine times. V gene TRBV5-1 combines with J gene TRBJ1-4; 7 bases match TRBD1. J lost 0 bases, V lost 0 bases, and 2 bases had no gene match. Per the germline V gene, CDR1 is SGHRS and CDR2 is YFSETQ. This CDR3 comprises 16 residues. CDR3 DNA sequence: TGCGCCAGCAGCTTGGCGGGACAGACAACTAATGAAAAACTGTTTTTT. Translating gives CASSLAGQTTNEKLFF.

This chain connects TRBV5-1 to TRBJ2-3; D is tentatively TRBD1 or TRBD2 (5 bases each). The germline V and J ends were trimmed by 5 bases and 0 bases, with 22 bases remaining between them. The CDR3 spans 18 residues. Germline CDR1 is SGHRS and CDR2 is YFSETQ. CDR3 sequence: CASSTQGPLETSTDTQYF. The CDR3 bases are TGCGCCAGCAGTACTCAGGGACCGTTGGAGACTAGCACAGATACGCAGTATTTT.

The chain has TRBV30 and TRBJ1-4; tentative D call: TRBD1 (6 bases). Germline V gene lookup returns CDR1 GTSNPN and CDR2 SVGIG (reference sequence). The CDR3 is 14 amino acids. V was trimmed by 2 bases and J by 7 bases, leaving 14 bases between them. The CDR3 region is CAWSTYGGGEKLFF. CDR3 bases: TGTGCCTGGAGTACGTATGGAGGGGGTGAAAAACTGTTTTTT.

There are many counts of this clonotype. The chain links TRBV28 to TRBJ1-2; 8 bases align to TRBD1. The CDR3 loop spans 14 amino acids. After removal of 7 bases from V and 7 bases from J, the junction contained 11 bases not matched to a gene. Germline lookup yields CDR1 MDHEN and CDR2 SYDVKM. CDR3 amino acids: CASNRKDRATGYTF. Here the CDR3 DNA reads TGTGCCAGCAACCGAAAGGACAGGGCAACTGGCTACACCTTC.

This clonotype was seen at least ten times. This chain links TRBV18 with TRBJ2-7; D may be TRBD1 (6 bases). Trimming shortened V by 0 bases and J by 6 bases, and 24 bases separated the two germline ends. CDR1 KGHSH and CDR2 LQKENI come from the germline V gene. This CDR3 comprises 18 residues. The CDR3 sequence: CASSPPGVIGAGVIEQYF. The CDR3 nucleotides are TGTGCCAGCTCACCACCGGGTGTCATTGGTGCAGGGGTCATCGAGCAGTACTTC.

CDR3 amino acids: CASSEGQLNEKLFF. CDR3 coding DNA: TGCGCCAGCAGTGAGGGGCAGTTAAATGAAAAACTGTTTTTT. The V call is TRBV10-2, the J call TRBJ1-4, with D unclear. The CDR3 contains 14 residues. V lost 2 bases to trimming and J lost 5 bases, with 9 bases between them. Germline V gene lookup returns CDR1 WSHSY and CDR2 SAAADI.

This clonotype was counted only a few times. The chain carries TRBV11-2 and TRBJ1-1, with D perhaps TRBD1 (5 bases). Looked up from germline, CDR1 is SGHAT and CDR2 is FQNNGV. V gave up 5 bases and J gave up 4 bases, with 14 bases separating them. The length of the CDR3 is 14 residues. CDR3 coding DNA: TGTGCCAGCAGCACGTCACAAAGGGGCACTGAAGCTTTCTTT. It is translated as CASSTSQRGTEAFF.

The sample holds many counts of this clonotype. The chain combines TRBV27 with TRBJ2-7, with TRBD1 matching over 8 bases. Germline V gene lookup returns CDR1 MNHEY and CDR2 SMNVEV (reference sequence). V shed 0 bases and J 3 bases; nucleotides not matched to a gene: 7. This CDR3 is 16 amino acids long. The CDR3 spells CASSLSGQVLNYEQYF. The DNA for the CDR3 is TGTGCCAGCAGTTTATCGGGACAGGTCCTTAACTACGAGCAGTACTTC.

Many counts were recorded for this clonotype. The chain employs TRBV7-9 and TRBJ2-3; perhaps TRBD2 as D (6 bases). From germline, CDR1 is SEHNR and CDR2 FQNEAQ (reference sequence). There are 16 residues in the CDR3. The V gene lost 3 bases and the J gene lost 0 bases, with 13 bases spanning the gap. The CDR3 nucleotides are TGTGCCAGCAGCTTCCGGGACTTGAGTAGCACAGATACGCAGTATTTT. Protein sequence: CASSFRDLSSTDTQYF.

This chain uses TRBV6-5 with TRBJ2-1; D possibly corresponds to TRBD1 (6 bases). The CDR3 runs 14 residues. V lost 4 bases, J lost 5 bases, and 12 bases lay in between. The germline V gene encodes CDR1 MNHEY and CDR2 SVGAGI. The CDR3 DNA follows: TGTGCCAGCAGTTCCCGGGACATACACAATGAGCAGTTCTTC. It yields the protein CASSSRDIHNEQFF.

The J gene is TRBJ2-1, the V gene TRBV5-6; D is perhaps TRBD1 (5 bases). V dropped 4 bases and J dropped 2 bases, with 13 bases sitting between them. Germline loops: CDR1 SGHDT, CDR2 YYEEEE. The CDR3 spans 15 residues. The CDR3 bases are TGTGCCAGCAGCCCCGACAGAGTCCCCTACAATGAGCAGTTCTTC. Translation: CASSPDRVPYNEQFF.

In this sample, this clonotype turned up many times. The rearrangement uses TRBV7-2 and TRBJ1-4, with unresolved D. CDR1 is SGHTA, CDR2 FQGNSA, per germline. CDR3 size: 14 residues. V was shortened by 6 bases and J by 0 bases, with 8 bases between the two germline ends. The CDR3 region is CASSFPATNEKLFF. The DNA of the CDR3 is TGTGCCAGCAGTTTTCCCGCAACTAATGAAAAACTGTTTTTT. Drawing the rest from reference TRBV7-2 and TRBJ1-4, the complete variable domain is GAGVSQSPSNKVTEKGKDVELRCDPISGHTALYWYRQSLGQGLEFLIYFQGNSAPDKSGLPSDRFSAERTGGSVSTLTIQRTQQEDSAVYLCASSFPATNEKLFFGSGTQLSVL.

This clonotype was picked up many times. J is TRBJ1-2 and V is TRBV6-2 or TRBV6-3, with 7 bases lining up with TRBD1. CDR1 is MNHEY, CDR2 SVGEGT, per germline. The V and J ends lost 2 bases and 2 bases, in that order; junction bases with no gene match: 5. The CDR3 consists of 15 residues. The chain's CDR3 is CASSYGRTGNYGYTF. CDR3 bases: TGTGCCAGCAGTTACGGTCGGACAGGAAACTATGGCTACACCTTC.

The genes are TRBV30 and TRBJ2-5; 9 bases align to TRBD1. There are 13 residues in the CDR3. V lost 5 bases to trimming and J lost 5 bases; unmatched junction nucleotides: 6. Germline CDR1 GTSNPN, CDR2 SVGIG (reference sequence). CDR3 DNA sequence: TGTGCCTGGTACAGGGGGCCAGGTGAGACCCAGTACTTC. It codes for CAWYRGPGETQYF.

The chain joins TRBV6-1 to TRBJ2-7; possible D gene TRBD2, 6 bases. This CDR3 is built from 13 residues. Germline lookup yields CDR1 MNHNS and CDR2 SASEGT. V lost 5 bases to trimming and J lost 3 bases, with 11 bases between them. CDR3 DNA: TGTGCCAGCAGTTGGAGGGGTAACTACGAGCAGTACTTC. This translates into CASSWRGNYEQYF.

This clonotype has a count of ten or more. The gene calls are TRBV2 and TRBJ1-5, with D possibly matching TRBD1 (5 bases). The germline V gene encodes CDR1 SNHLY and CDR2 FYNNEI. Trimming left V 5 bases short and J 4 bases short, with 12 bases between. This CDR3 contains 14 residues. The CDR3 nucleotides are TGTGCCAGCAGTACCCAGACAGCGAATCAGCCCCAGCATTTT. Translated: CASSTQTANQPQHF.

The V and J genes are TRBV7-3 and TRBJ2-2; D call uncertain. The CDR3 totals 12 residues. Germline V CDR1 and CDR2: SGHTA, FQGTGA. The V end was cut by 1 base, the J end by 6 bases, with 3 bases between. The CDR3 DNA reads as TGTGCCAGCAGCTTAAAATCCGGGGAGCTGTTTTTT. Protein product: CASSLKSGELFF.

This clonotype was found many times. The V gene is TRBV6-2 or TRBV6-3, the J gene TRBJ2-1, with D possibly TRBD1 on 5 matching bases. The V end lost 2 bases, the J end lost 5 bases, and 22 bases lay between the germline ends. CDR1 is MNHEY, CDR2 SVGEGT, per germline. The CDR3 covers 18 residues. Here the CDR3 reads CASSYSMALQVPHNEQFF. CDR3 coding DNA: TGTGCCAGCAGTTACAGTATGGCCTTACAGGTCCCCCACAATGAGCAGTTCTTC.

At least ten counts were recorded for this clonotype. The rearrangement joins TRBV12-3 or TRBV12-4 to TRBJ2-3; D possibly uses TRBD1 or TRBD2 (5 bases each). This CDR3 contains 14 residues. With 3 bases removed from V and 2 bases from J, the gap between germline ends came to 9 bases. The DNA for the CDR3 is TGTGCCAGCAGTTTCGCCGGGGCCACAGATACGCAGTATTTT. It yields the protein CASSFAGATDTQYF.

The sample holds many counts of this clonotype. V is TRBV28 and J is TRBJ1-2; D perhaps matches TRBD1 (6 bases). The CDR3 extends over 14 amino acids. Trimming left V 6 bases short and J 4 bases short, with 15 bases between. CDR1 and CDR2 from the germline V gene are MDHEN and SYDVKM. The CDR3 is CASRPVLQGYGYTF. The CDR3 DNA is TGTGCCAGCAGGCCCGTCCTACAGGGCTATGGCTACACCTTC.